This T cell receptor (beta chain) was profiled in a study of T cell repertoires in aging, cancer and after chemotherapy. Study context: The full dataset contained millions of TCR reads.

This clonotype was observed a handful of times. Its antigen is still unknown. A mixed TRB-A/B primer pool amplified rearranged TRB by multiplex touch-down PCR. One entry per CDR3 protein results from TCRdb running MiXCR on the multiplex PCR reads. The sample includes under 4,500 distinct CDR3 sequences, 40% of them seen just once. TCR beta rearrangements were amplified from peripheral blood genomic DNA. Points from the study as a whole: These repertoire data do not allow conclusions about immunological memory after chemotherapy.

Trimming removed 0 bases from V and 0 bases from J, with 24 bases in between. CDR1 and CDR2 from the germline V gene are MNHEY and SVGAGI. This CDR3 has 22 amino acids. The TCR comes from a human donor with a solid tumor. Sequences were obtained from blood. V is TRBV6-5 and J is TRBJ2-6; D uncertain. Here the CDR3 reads CASSYSRVGGQDRLSGANVLTF. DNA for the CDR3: TGTGCCAGCAGTTACTCCCGGGTGGGTGGGCAGGATCGCCTCTCTGGGGCCAACGTCCTGACTTTC.